This TCR beta chain was documented in a study of human T cells and chemical hapten exposure. From the RACE reads, TCRdb called clonotypes with MiXCR, one entry per CDR3 protein. The sample lists 100,000 to 150,000 distinct CDR3 sequences, approximately 15% occurring once. This clonotype was picked up many times. This CDR3 region has 13 residues. The germline CDR1 and CDR2 sequences are DFQATT and SNEGSKA (reference sequence). With 5 bases removed from V and 7 bases from J, the gap between germline ends came to 15 bases. Indicated time point: patch test 1, 2 weeks after DPC sensitization. As to treatment: therapeutic diphenylcyclopropenone sensitization with weekly scalp DPC.

The sequenced sample was whole blood, obtained in connection with sensitization to the hapten diphenylcyclopropenone (DPC). This rearrangement joins TRBV20-1 to TRBJ2-1; D is ambiguous. The sequence came from a man aged 18 to 30 with alopecia areata. Some clones in this sample may be carry-over from other donors' samples. CDR3 in DNA: TGCAGTGCTTCAAATGGAGCTTTGAATGAGCAGTTCTTC. Translating it yields CSASNGALNEQFF.